These 7 T cell receptor beta chains were all obtained from the same sample, sequenced in a study of cytomegalovirus exposure and HLA in healthy donors. It was with 60 Vbeta and 13 Jbeta primers that the PCR ran. Sequencing was performed with immunoSEQ multiplex PCR; in TCRdb, only in-frame clones are kept and a portion is missing. The sample includes about 130,000 clones, around four fifths of them seen just once. Sample: PBMCs. The receptors here all came from a human donor in good health.

The chain joins TRBV7-6 to TRBJ2-5, with 11 bases fitting TRBD2. J was trimmed by 5 bases and V by 7 bases; bases with no gene match: 6. The CDR3 sequence is 14 residues long. Germline V gene sequence: CDR1 SGHVS, CDR2 FNYEAQ. The CDR3 bases are TGTGCCAGCAAAGGGACTAGCGGACCGGAGACCCAGTACTTC. It translates to CASKGTSGPETQYF.

The genes are TRBV9 and TRBJ1-1, with 7 bases matching TRBD1. J gave up 1 base and V 4 bases, and 4 bases lay outside the gene matches. This CDR3 comprises 14 residues. From germline, CDR1 is SGDLS and CDR2 YYNGEE. The CDR3 DNA follows: TGTGCCAGCAGCCCCCGGGACAGGAACACTGAAGCTTTCTTT. Residues: CASSPRDRNTEAFF. The complete variable domain, with remaining parts taken from reference TRBV9 and TRBJ1-1, reads DSGVTQTPKHLITATGQRVTLRCSPRSGDLSVYWYQQSLDQGLQFLIQYYNGEERAKGNILERFSAQQFPDLHSELNLSSLELGDSALYFCASSPRDRNTEAFFGQGTRLTVV.

In this sample, this clone turned up a few times. The chain is built from TRBV19 and TRBJ1-5; D unclear. Looked up from germline, CDR1 is LNHDA and CDR2 is SQIVND (reference sequence). Trimming removed 1 base at V and 5 bases at J, with 3 bases between. CDR3 length: 12 residues. The chain's CDR3 is CASSIGHQPQHF. CDR3 in DNA: TGTGCCAGTAGTATAGGGCATCAGCCCCAGCATTTT.

This chain connects TRBV27 to TRBJ1-1; 7 positions match TRBD1. This CDR3 has 13 amino acids. J was trimmed by 5 bases and V by 8 bases; bases with no gene match: 8. CDR1 and CDR2 from the germline V gene are MNHEY and SMNVEV (reference sequence). The CDR3 region is CASSQGIGTEAFF. In nucleotides, the CDR3 is TGTGCCAGCTCACAGGGGATCGGGACTGAAGCTTTCTTT.

The genes are TRBV7-3 and TRBJ2-3, with D possibly being TRBD2 (6 bases). V lost 4 bases and J 6 bases, leaving 17 bases between the germline ends. CDR1 and CDR2 (germline): SGHTA, FQGTGA. This CDR3 is built from 15 residues. The CDR3 is CASSSSGTPADTQYF. CDR3 bases: TGTGCCAGCAGCTCATCCGGGACTCCGGCGGATACGCAGTATTTT.

This chain links TRBV4-2 with TRBJ2-3, with unresolved D. The V end lost 1 base, the J end lost 2 bases, and 10 bases lay between the germline ends. This CDR3 region has 15 residues. Germline assignment: CDR1 LGHNA and CDR2 YNFKEQ. CDR3 loop: CASSQVGRITDTQYF. CDR3 nucleotides: TGTGCCAGCAGCCAAGTAGGCAGGATCACAGATACGCAGTATTTT.

The chain carries TRBV6-6 and TRBJ2-2; D perhaps matches TRBD1 (5 bases). CDR3 length equals 15 residues. Germline V CDR1 and CDR2: MNHNY, SVGAGI (reference sequence). V lost 3 bases to trimming and J lost 5 bases, with 13 bases between them. The DNA of the CDR3 is TGTGCCAGCAGTTATTCGCGACAGTTAACCGGGGAGCTGTTTTTT. Protein: CASSYSRQLTGELFF.